This T cell receptor (beta chain) was documented in a study of blood T cell repertoires in COVID-19 (TCRdb year 2020). Looking at the study overall: Collaborator samples came from the United States, Italy and Spain and covered acute and convalescent phases of COVID-19. The prospective study material was composed of cDNA or gDNA derived from T cells, B-cell-depleted T cells, or PBMCs. Deeply sampled blood TCRbeta repertoires from subjects exposed to, actively infected with, or recovered from COVID-19 were included in the dataset. The repertoires were released in a freely available public database meant as a resource for research on the immune response to SARS-CoV-2. Nearly every sample came with metadata listing a de-identified subject ID, COVID-19 status, age in years and sex. Where available, HLA class I and class II types were obtained from metadata supplied by the sample provider rather than from assay-based typing. Samples were obtained from the ongoing ImmuneRACE study (first 160 participants) and from approximately 1,200 subjects provided by 6 global collaborators.

The study at large found these results: How much clinical and demographic metadata was included differed by source and by participant, and the metadata was provided uncurated.

Comment on this clone: Its cognate antigen has yet to be identified. No much larger clone is present one base from it, and per-base qualities are unavailable.

The immunoSEQ Assay, a bias-controlled multiplex PCR, was used to amplify TCRbeta CDR3 regions from genomic DNA. Turning to the authors' computational methods: Within the assay, amplification of reference gene primers was used to estimate how many nucleated cells each sample contained. To quantify the absolute abundance of each unique TCRbeta CDR3 rearrangement, sequence reads were collapsed and filtered. For each sample, productive Simpson clonality was calculated as the square root of Simpson's diversity index over productive rearrangements. This is the immuneACCESS table as TCRdb keeps it, with only in-frame sequences that have V and J called. A part of the clones is gone; compared with another copy, unresolved V genes explain less than half, and the rest is unexplained. That table supplies the V and J calls and clone size; D and trimming were determined from the DNA. Counted in this sample were roughly 410,000 clones; around 87% of them appeared once. The ten largest clonotypes hold approximately 2.5% of the sample.

Via the germline V gene (reference sequence), CDR1 is LNHDA and CDR2 SQIVND. The junction shows trimming of 3 bases on V and 1 base on J, and the gene matches do not reach 4 bases of it. From cysteine to phenylalanine, the CDR3 is 15 amino acids long. Only CDR3 DNA is held: 45 bases, read in frame from base 1. At one collaborating source in Seattle, patients were enrolled during active infection and were followed longitudinally through the course of disease. The collaborating institutions used their own protocols to collect whole blood in K2EDTA tubes. For TCRbeta analysis, collaborators shipped samples in one of three forms: frozen whole blood, isolated PBMCs, or DNA extracted from either of those sample types.

The sample was peripheral blood. Recombination joined TRBV19 with TRBJ1-1, with TRBD1 identical over 8 junction bases. The sequence was collected from a woman aged 55-69 years with COVID-19, enrolled during active disease. The CDR3 protein: CASSIIGQGNTEAFF. The DNA sequence reads TGTGCCAGTAGTATTATAGGACAGGGGAACACTGAAGCTTTCTTT.